This T cell receptor (beta chain) is from a study of T-cell reconstitution after alpha-beta-depleted transplantation in children. General study findings and limits: Where alpha-beta T cells came from about two months after transplant was reportedly several hundred expanded graft clones. From newly produced T cells came most of the T-cell counts and diversity one year after transplant.

Looked up from germline, CDR1 is SGHRS and CDR2 is YFSETQ. This CDR3 comprises 14 residues. Trimming left V 0 bases short and J 1 base short, with 7 bases between. Unique molecular identifiers were built into the TCRbeta library. Using its own MiXCR run on the PCR reads, TCRdb lists one record per CDR3 protein. The profile shows about 420,000 distinct CDR3 sequences, about a sixth of them singletons. This clonotype appeared many times. Its antigen is undetermined. J is TRBJ1-2 and V is TRBV5-1; no clear D. This material consisted of PBMCs, mostly from graft donor cells, taken 360 days after TCRalphabeta/CD19-depleted stem cell transplant. This sequence originates from a boy under three years old who had a stem cell transplant for Wiskott-Aldrich syndrome, so the T cells may come from the graft donor. In nucleotides, the CDR3 is TGCGCCAGCAGCTTGGACGGGGTTAACTATGGCTACACCTTC. The encoded protein is CASSLDGVNYGYTF. The complete variable domain, with remaining parts taken from reference TRBV5-1 and TRBJ1-2, reads KAGVTQTPRYLIKTRGQQVTLSCSPISGHRSVSWYQQTPGQGLQFLFEYFSETQRNKGNFPGRFSGRQFSNSRSEMNVSTLELGDSALYLCASSLDGVNYGYTFGSGTRLTVV.